This T cell receptor (beta chain) was sequenced for a study of blood T cells in healthy people across ages. Notes on this clonotype: Its antigen is not identified.

Then a second PCR, running roughly 7 to 11 cycles, was carried out with a sample-barcoded 5' primer and a J-beta primer mix. Every sample produced at least 2.5 million CDR3-containing paired-end reads. TCRdb passed the 5' RACE reads through MiXCR, listing each CDR3 protein once. The sample yields hundreds of thousands of distinct CDR3 sequences, more than 45% seen once. This CDR3 region has 16 residues. V lost 2 bases, J lost 0 bases, and 11 bases lay in between. Germline loops: CDR1 SGHTA, CDR2 FQGNSA. Notes on the study in general: There was a strong correlation between TCR beta diversity and naive T cell percentage. Donors of long life had a larger count of naive CD4+ cells and greater diversity than aged donors.

The sample comprised blood. The chain employs TRBV7-2 and TRBJ2-1; perhaps TRBD1 as D (5 bases). The source is a man between 25 and 39 years old in good health. The CDR3 region is CASSLTGVSSYNEQFF. DNA for the CDR3: TGTGCCAGCAGCTTAACAGGCGTAAGCTCCTACAATGAGCAGTTCTTC. Supplemented by reference TRBV7-2 and TRBJ2-1, the full variable domain reads GAGVSQSPSNKVTEKGKDVELRCDPISGHTALYWYRQSLGQGLEFLIYFQGNSAPDKSGLPSDRFSAERTGGSVSTLTIQRTQQEDSAVYLCASSLTGVSSYNEQFFGPGTRLTVL.